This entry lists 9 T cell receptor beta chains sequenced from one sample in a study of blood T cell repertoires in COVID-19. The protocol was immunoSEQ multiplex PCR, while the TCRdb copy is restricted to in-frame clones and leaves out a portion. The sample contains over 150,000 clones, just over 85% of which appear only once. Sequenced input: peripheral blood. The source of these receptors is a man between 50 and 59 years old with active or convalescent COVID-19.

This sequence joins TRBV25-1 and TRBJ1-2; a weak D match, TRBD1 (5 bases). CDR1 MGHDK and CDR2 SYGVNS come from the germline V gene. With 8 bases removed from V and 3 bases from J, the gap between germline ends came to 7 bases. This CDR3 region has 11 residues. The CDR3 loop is CASGRDYGYTF. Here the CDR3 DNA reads TGTGCCAGCGGCAGGGACTATGGCTACACCTTC.

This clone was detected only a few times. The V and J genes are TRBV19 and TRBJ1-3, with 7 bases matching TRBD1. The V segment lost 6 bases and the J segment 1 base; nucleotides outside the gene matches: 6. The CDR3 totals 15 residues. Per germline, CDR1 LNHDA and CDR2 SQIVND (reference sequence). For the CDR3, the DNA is TGTGCCAGTAGCAAAAAGACAGGGTCTGGAAACACCATATATTTT. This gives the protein CASSKKTGSGNTIYF. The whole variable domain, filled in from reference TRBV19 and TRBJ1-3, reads DGGITQSPKYLFRKEGQNVTLSCEQNLNHDAMYWYRQDPGQGLRLIYYSQIVNDFQKGDIAEGYSVSREKKESFPLTVTSAQKNPTAFYLCASSKKTGSGNTIYFGEGSWLTVV.

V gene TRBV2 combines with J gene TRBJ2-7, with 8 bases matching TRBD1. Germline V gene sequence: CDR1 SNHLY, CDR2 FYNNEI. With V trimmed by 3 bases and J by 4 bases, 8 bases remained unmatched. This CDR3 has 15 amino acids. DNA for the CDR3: TGTGCCAGCAGTGAGATCGGACAGGGCCCTTACGAGCAGTACTTC. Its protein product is CASSEIGQGPYEQYF. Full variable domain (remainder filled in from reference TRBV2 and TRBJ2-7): EPEVTQTPSHQVTQMGQEVILRCVPISNHLYFYWYRQILGQKVEFLVSFYNNEISEKSEIFDDQFSVERPDGSNFTLKIRSTKLEDSAMYFCASSEIGQGPYEQYFGPGTRLTVT.

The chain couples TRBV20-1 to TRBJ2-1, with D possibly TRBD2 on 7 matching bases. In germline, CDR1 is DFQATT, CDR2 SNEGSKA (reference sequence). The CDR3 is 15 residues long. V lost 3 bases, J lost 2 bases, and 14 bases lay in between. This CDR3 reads CSASKGGGTYNEQFF. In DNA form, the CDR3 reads TGCAGTGCTAGTAAGGGAGGGGGGACCTACAATGAGCAGTTCTTC.

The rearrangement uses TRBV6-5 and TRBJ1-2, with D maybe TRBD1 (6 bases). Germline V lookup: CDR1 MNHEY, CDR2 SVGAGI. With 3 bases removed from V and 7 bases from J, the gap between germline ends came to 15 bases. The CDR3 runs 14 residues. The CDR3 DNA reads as TGTGCCAGCAGTTATCTAGCAGGGGATAGTGGCTACACCTTC. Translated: CASSYLAGDSGYTF.

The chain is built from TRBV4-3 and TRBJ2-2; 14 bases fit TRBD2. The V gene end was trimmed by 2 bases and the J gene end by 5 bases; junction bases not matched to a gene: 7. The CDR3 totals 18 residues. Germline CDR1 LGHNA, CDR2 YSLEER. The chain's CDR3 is CASSQMTSGRGGTGELFF. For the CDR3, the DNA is TGCGCCAGCAGCCAAATGACTAGCGGGAGGGGAGGGACCGGGGAGCTGTTTTTT.

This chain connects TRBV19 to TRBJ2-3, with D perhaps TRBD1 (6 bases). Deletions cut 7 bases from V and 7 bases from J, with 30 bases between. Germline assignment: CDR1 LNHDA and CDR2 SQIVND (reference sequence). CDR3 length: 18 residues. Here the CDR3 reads CASNPAGHRAEDRNTQYF. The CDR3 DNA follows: TGTGCCAGTAACCCAGCTGGACACCGGGCCGAGGACAGAAATACGCAGTATTTT.

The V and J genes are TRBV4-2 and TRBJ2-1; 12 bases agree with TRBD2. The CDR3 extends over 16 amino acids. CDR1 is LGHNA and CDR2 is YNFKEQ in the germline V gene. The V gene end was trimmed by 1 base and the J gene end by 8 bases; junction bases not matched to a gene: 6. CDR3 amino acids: CASSQVRTSGTYEQFF. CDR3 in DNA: TGTGCCAGCAGCCAAGTTCGGACTAGCGGGACCTATGAGCAGTTCTTC.

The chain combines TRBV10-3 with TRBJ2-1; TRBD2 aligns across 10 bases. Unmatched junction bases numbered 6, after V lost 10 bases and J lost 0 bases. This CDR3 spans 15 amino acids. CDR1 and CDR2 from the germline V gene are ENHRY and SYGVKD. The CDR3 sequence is CATHSGGSSYNEQFF. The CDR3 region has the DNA TGTGCCACCCATAGCGGGGGGAGCTCCTACAATGAGCAGTTCTTC.